This passage covers 2 T cell receptor beta chains from one sample sequenced in a study of immune cell composition in non-small cell lung cancer. Normal lung was sampled as far from the tumour as possible, at least 3 cm. Produced via immunoSEQ multiplex PCR; TCRdb's table is partial and in-frame only. The sample has just over 3,500 clones, around three quarters seen once; the top ten hold roughly 8.3%. Input material: non-adjacent lung tissue. These receptors all come from a human donor with non-small cell lung cancer.

The rearrangement joins TRBV7-9 to TRBJ2-3; maybe TRBD2 (7 bases). The CDR3 totals 15 residues. Germline V gene sequence: CDR1 SEHNR, CDR2 FQNEAQ (reference sequence). Trimming cost V 6 bases and J 2 bases, with 15 bases left between them. In nucleotides, the CDR3 is TGTGCCAGCAGTCGCGGGGGCGCCCCCACAGATACGCAGTATTTT. As protein: CASSRGGAPTDTQYF.

This clone occurred once. The J gene is TRBJ1-4, the V gene TRBV28; TRBD1 might be the D (5 bases). Between the trimmed V and J ends, which lost 3 bases and 10 bases, there was a span of 6 bases. CDR3 size: 11 residues. The germline CDR1 and CDR2 sequences are MDHEN and SYDVKM. The CDR3, as DNA: TGTGCCAGCAGTTTCGGGGGAAAACTGTTTTTT. Translating it yields CASSFGGKLFF.